This TCR beta chain derives from a study of cytomegalovirus exposure and HLA in healthy donors. Findings and caveats of the study: For TCR beta chains, V- and J-gene trimming was later linked to a missense DCLRE1C variant. In terms of immune exposure information, only CMV serostatus was available. In a later analysis, at a false discovery rate of 0.05, 15,000 to 20,000 TCR beta sequences matched HLA alleles.

In the PCR, 60 Vbeta and 13 Jbeta primers were used. The assay was immunoSEQ multiplex PCR, and TCRdb's table has in-frame clones only and misses some. The sample has 150,000 to 200,000 clones, over 60% seen once; the top ten hold about 2.2%. Notes on this clone: Its matching antigen is unknown.

V lost 5 bases, J lost 3 bases, and 9 bases stayed unmatched. This CDR3 spans 16 amino acids. Germline V lookup: CDR1 LNHDA, CDR2 SQIVND (reference sequence). Sequenced input: PBMCs. This chain links TRBV19 with TRBJ2-7; TRBD2 agrees at 11 bases. The source of this sequence is a woman between 50 and 59 years old in good health and CMV-seronegative. The CDR3: CASSSHPTSGNYEQYF. The CDR3 DNA sequence: TGTGCCAGTAGTTCTCACCCGACTAGCGGGAACTACGAGCAGTACTTC. Supplemented by reference TRBV19 and TRBJ2-7, the full variable domain reads DGGITQSPKYLFRKEGQNVTLSCEQNLNHDAMYWYRQDPGQGLRLIYYSQIVNDFQKGDIAEGYSVSREKKESFPLTVTSAQKNPTAFYLCASSSHPTSGNYEQYFGPGTRLTVT.